The entry below gives a single T cell receptor beta chain sequence along with its context. The data originate from a study of blood T cells in healthy people across ages. CDR1 is KGHDR and CDR2 is SFDVKD in the germline V gene. V lost 6 bases and J lost 2, with 12 bases in between. There are 14 residues in the CDR3. Using a J-beta primer mix together with a sample-barcoded 5' primer, a second PCR was run for roughly 6 to 12 cycles. Each cDNA was tagged by a template-switch adaptor containing 12 random nucleotides. TCRdb fed the 5' RACE reads into MiXCR, producing one record per CDR3 protein. Of about 680,000 distinct CDR3 sequences listed, about 52% are singletons.

This clonotype was obtained from a woman in her sixties or seventies in good health. The V and J genes are TRBV24-1 and TRBJ2-5; D might be TRBD2 (6 bases). Sequencing used blood. This CDR3 reads CATSYGGNQETQYF. CDR3 nucleotide sequence: TGTGCCACCAGTTATGGCGGGAATCAAGAGACCCAGTACTTC.